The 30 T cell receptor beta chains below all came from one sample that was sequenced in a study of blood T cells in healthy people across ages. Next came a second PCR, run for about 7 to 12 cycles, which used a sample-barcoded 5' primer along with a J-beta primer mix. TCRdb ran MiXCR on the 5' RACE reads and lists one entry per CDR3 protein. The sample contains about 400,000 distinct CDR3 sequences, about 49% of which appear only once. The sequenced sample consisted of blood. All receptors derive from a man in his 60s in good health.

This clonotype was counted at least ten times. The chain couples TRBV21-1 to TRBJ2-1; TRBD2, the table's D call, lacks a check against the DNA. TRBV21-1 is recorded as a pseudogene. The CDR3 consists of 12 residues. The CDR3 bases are TGTGCCAGCTACGGACTAGCGGGGAATCAGTTCTTC. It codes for CASYGLAGNQFF.

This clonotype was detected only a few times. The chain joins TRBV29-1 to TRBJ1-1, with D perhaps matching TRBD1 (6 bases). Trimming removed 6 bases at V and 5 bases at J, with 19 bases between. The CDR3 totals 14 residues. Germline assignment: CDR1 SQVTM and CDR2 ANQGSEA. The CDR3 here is CSVDPTGMGTEAFF. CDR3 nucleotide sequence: TGCAGCGTGGACCCTACAGGGATGGGGACTGAAGCTTTCTTT.

The DNA for the CDR3 is TGCAGCGTTGTCCCTCAGGGTGCTAGCACAGATACGCAGTATTTT. Amino acid sequence: CSVVPQGASTDTQYF. The chain uses TRBV29-1 and TRBJ2-3; D may be TRBD1 (5 bases). Trimming pared 4 bases from V and 0 bases from J, leaving 14 bases between. Looked up from germline, CDR1 is SQVTM and CDR2 is ANQGSEA. The CDR3 has 15 residues.

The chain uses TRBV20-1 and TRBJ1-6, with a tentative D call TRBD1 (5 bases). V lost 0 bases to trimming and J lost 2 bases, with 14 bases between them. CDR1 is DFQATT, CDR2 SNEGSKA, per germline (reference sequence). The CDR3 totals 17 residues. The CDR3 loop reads CSARDGARVTYNSPLHF. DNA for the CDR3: TGCAGTGCTAGAGATGGGGCCCGTGTCACCTATAATTCACCCCTCCACTTT.

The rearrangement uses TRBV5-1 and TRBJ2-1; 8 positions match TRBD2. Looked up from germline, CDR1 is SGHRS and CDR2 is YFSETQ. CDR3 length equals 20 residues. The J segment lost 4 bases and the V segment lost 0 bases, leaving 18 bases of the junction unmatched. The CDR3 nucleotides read TGCGCCAGCAGCTTGGCATTGCGGGGGGCGAATAGGGCCATTTACAATGAGCAGTTCTTC. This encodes CASSLALRGANRAIYNEQFF. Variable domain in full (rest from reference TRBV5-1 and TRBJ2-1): KAGVTQTPRYLIKTRGQQVTLSCSPISGHRSVSWYQQTPGQGLQFLFEYFSETQRNKGNFPGRFSGRQFSNSRSEMNVSTLELGDSALYLCASSLALRGANRAIYNEQFFGPGTRLTVL.

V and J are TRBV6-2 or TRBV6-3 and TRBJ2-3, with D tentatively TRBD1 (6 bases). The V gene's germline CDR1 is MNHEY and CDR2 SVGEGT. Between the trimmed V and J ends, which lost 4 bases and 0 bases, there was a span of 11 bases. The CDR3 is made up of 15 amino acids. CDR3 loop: CASSFRTGSTDTQYF. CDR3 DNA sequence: TGTGCCAGCAGTTTCCGTACAGGGAGCACAGATACGCAGTATTTT.

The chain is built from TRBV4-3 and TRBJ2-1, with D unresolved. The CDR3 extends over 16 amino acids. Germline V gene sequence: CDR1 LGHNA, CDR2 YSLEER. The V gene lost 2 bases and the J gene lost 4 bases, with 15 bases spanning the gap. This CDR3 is CASSQHVVAEYNEQFF. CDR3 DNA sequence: TGCGCCAGCAGCCAACACGTTGTTGCGGAATACAATGAGCAGTTCTTC.

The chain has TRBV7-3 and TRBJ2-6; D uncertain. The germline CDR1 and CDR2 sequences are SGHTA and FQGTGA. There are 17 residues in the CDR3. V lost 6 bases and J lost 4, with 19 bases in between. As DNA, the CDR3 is TGTGCCAGCAGTCCTACCGACTGGGTCGAAGGGGCCAACGTCCTGACTTTC. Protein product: CASSPTDWVEGANVLTF.

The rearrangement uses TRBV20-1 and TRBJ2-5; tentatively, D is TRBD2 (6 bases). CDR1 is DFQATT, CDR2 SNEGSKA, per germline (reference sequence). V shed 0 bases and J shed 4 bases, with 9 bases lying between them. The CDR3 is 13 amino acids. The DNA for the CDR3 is TGCAGTGCTAGAGATGCTAGCGCAGAGACCCAGTACTTC. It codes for CSARDASAETQYF.

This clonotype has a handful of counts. CDR3 region: CASSLDAGLLGEKLFF. CDR3 sequence (DNA): TGTGCCAGCAGCTTAGACGCGGGACTCCTAGGCGAAAAACTGTTTTTT. The V call is TRBV7-6, the J call TRBJ1-4; D possibly corresponds to TRBD1 (5 bases). The CDR3 runs to 16 residues. Per germline, CDR1 SGHVS and CDR2 FNYEAQ. Trimming pared 1 base from V and 8 bases from J, leaving 17 bases between.

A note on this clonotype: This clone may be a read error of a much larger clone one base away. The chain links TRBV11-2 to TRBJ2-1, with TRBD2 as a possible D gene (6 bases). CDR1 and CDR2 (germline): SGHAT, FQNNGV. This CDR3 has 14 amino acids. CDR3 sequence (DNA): TGTGCCAGCAGTTCACTAGCCTCCTACGATGAGCAGTTCTTC. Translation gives CASSSLASYDEQFF.

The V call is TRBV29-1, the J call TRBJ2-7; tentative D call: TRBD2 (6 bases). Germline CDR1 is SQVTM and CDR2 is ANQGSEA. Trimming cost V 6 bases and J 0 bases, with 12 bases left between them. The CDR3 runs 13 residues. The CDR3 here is CSVDLADSYEQYF. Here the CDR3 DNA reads TGCAGCGTGGACTTAGCGGACTCCTACGAGCAGTACTTC.

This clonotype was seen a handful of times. CDR3 DNA sequence: TGCGCCAGCAGCTTTTCCGGGACTAGGGCGGATGAGCAGTTCTTC. It encodes CASSFSGTRADEQFF. The gene calls are TRBV5-1 and TRBJ2-1, with 8 bases matching TRBD2. Germline V CDR1 and CDR2: SGHRS, YFSETQ. The trim removed 2 bases at V and 8 bases at J, leaving 9 bases unmatched. The CDR3 consists of 15 residues.

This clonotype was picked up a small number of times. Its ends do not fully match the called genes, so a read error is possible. This chain's CDR3 is CASSPGQGGEKLFF. The CDR3 coding sequence is TGTGCTAGCAGCCCTGGACAGGGAGGTGAAAAACTGTTTTTT. This chain connects TRBV7-7 to TRBJ1-4; 8 nucleotides agree with TRBD1. The CDR3 covers 14 residues. CDR1 is SSHAT, CDR2 FNYEAQ, per germline (reference sequence).

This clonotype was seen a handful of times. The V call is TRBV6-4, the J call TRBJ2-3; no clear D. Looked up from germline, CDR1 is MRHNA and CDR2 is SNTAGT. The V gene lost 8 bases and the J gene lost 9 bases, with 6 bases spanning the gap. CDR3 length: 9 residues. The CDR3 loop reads CASPPTQYF. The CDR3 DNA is TGTGCCAGCCCCCCCACGCAGTATTTT.

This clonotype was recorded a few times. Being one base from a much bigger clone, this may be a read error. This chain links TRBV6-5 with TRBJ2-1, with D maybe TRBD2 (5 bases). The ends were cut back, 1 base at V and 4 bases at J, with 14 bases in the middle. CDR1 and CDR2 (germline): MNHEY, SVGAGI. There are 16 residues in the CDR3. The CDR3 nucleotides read TGTGCCAGCAGTTACTGGCGGGCTACTCGTTACAATGAGCAGTTCTTC. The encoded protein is CASSYWRATRYNEQFF.

DNA of the CDR3: TGTGCCAGCAGGGCGGGAGTGAGTAGCACCGGGGAGCTGTTTTTT. This codes for CASRAGVSSTGELFF. This rearrangement joins TRBV7-2 to TRBJ2-2, with TRBD2 matching over 7 bases. Germline CDR1 SGHTA, CDR2 FQGNSA. CDR3 size: 15 residues. The J segment lost 4 bases and the V segment lost 6 bases, leaving 8 bases of the junction unmatched.

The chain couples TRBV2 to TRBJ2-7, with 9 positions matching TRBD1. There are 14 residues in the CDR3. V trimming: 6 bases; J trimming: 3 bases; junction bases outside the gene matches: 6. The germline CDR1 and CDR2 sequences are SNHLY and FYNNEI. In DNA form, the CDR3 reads TGTGCCAGCAGGCGGGACAGGGTGGACTACGAGCAGTACTTC. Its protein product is CASRRDRVDYEQYF.

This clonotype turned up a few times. This CDR3 is CASSRRPAGHGSYNEQFF. Here the CDR3 DNA reads TGTGCCAGCAGCCGCCGTCCAGCAGGGCATGGGTCCTACAATGAGCAGTTCTTC. The rearrangement uses TRBV6-1 and TRBJ2-1, with D possibly being TRBD1 (5 bases). The V gene's germline CDR1 is MNHNS and CDR2 SASEGT. Deletions cut 6 bases from V and 1 base from J, with 22 bases between. The CDR3 has 18 residues.

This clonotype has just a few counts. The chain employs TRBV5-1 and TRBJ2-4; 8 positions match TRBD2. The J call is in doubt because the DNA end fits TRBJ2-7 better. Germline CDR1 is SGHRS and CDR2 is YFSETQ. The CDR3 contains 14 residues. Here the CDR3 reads CASSFSSGLDEQYF. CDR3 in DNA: TGCGCCAGCAGCTTCTCTAGCGGGCTCGACGAGCAGTACTTC.

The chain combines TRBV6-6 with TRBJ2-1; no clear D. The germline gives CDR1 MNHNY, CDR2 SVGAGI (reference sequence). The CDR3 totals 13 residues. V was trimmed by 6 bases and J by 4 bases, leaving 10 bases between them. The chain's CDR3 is CASSPDGYNEQFF. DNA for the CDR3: TGTGCCAGCAGCCCGGACGGGTACAATGAGCAGTTCTTC.

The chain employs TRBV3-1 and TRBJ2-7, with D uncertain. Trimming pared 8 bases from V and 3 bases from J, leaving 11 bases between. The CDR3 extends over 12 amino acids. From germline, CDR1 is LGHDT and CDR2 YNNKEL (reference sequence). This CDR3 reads CASGKQRYEQYF. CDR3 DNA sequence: TGTGCCAGCGGTAAGCAGCGCTACGAGCAGTACTTC.

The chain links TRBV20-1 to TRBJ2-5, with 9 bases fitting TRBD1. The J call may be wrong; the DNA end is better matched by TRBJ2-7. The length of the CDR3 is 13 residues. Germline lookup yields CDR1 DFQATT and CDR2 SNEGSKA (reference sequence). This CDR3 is CSAEDRGACEQYF. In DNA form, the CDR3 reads TGCAGTGCGGAAGACAGGGGGGCCTGCGAGCAGTACTTC.

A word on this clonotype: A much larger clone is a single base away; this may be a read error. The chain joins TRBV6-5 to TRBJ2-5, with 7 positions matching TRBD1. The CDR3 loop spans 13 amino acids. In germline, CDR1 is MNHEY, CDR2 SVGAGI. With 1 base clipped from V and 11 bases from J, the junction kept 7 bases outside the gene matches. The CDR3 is CASSYLGGDEQYF. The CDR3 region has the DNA TGTGCCAGCAGTTACTTAGGGGGCGATGAGCAGTACTTC.

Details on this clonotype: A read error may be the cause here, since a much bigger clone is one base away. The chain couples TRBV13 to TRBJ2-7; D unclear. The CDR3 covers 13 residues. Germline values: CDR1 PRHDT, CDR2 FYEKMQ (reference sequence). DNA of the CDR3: TGTGCCAGCAGCGTAGGGCCGAACTACGAGCAGTACTTC. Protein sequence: CASSVGPNYEQYF. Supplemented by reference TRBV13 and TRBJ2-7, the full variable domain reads AAGVIQSPRHLIKEKRETATLKCYPIPRHDTVYWYQQGPGQDPQFLISFYEKMQSDKGSIPDRFSAQQFSDYHSELNMSSLELGDSALYFCASSVGPNYEQYFGPGTRLTVT.

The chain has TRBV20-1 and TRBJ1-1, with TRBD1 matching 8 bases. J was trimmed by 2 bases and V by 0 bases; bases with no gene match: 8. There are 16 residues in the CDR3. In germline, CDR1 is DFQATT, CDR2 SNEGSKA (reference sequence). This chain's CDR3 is CSARDATGGTNTEAFF. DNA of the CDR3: TGCAGTGCTAGAGATGCTACAGGGGGGACTAACACTGAAGCTTTCTTT.

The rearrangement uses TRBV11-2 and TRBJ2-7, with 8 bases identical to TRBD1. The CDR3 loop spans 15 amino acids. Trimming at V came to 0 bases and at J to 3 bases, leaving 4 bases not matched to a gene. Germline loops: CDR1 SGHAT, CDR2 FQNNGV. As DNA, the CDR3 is TGTGCCAGCAGCTTAGATCGACAGGGGTACTACGAGCAGTACTTC. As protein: CASSLDRQGYYEQYF.

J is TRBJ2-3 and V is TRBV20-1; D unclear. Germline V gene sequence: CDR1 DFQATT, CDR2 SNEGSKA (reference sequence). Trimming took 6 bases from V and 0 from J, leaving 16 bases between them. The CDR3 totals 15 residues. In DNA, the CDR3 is TGCAGTGCCACTGTGCTTGGTACAAGCACAGATACGCAGTATTTT. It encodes CSATVLGTSTDTQYF.

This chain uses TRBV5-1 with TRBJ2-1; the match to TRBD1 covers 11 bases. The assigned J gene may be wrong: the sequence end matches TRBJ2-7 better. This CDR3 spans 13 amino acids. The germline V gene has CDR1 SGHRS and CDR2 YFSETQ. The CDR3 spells CASTGQGGREQYF. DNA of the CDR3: TGCGCCAGCACGGGACAGGGGGGACGCGAGCAGTACTTC.

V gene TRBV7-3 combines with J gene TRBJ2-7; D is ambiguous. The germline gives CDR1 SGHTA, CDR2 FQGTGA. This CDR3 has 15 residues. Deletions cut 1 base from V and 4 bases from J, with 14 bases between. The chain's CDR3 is CASSLNRAAIYEQYF. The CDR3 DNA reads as TGTGCCAGCAGCTTAAATCGGGCAGCCATATACGAGCAGTACTTC.